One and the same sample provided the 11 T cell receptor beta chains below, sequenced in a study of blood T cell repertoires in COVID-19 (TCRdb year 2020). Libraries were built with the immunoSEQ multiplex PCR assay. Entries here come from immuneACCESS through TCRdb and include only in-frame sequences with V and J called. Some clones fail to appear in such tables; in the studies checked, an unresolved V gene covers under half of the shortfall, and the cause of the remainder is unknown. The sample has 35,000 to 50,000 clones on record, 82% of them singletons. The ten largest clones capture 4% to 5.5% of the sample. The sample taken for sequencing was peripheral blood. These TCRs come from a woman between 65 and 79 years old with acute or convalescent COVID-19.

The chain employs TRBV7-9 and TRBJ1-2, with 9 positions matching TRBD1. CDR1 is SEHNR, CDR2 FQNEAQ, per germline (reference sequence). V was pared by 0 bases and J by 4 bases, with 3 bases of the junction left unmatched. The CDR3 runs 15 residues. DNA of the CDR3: TGTGCCAGCAGCTTAGCTGGGACAGGGAGCTATGGCTACACCTTC. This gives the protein CASSLAGTGSYGYTF.

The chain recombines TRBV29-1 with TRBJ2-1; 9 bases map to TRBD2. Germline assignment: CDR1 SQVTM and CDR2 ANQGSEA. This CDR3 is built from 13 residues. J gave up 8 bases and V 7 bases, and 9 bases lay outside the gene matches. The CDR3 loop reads CSGRREGLDEQFF. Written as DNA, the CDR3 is TGCAGCGGGAGGCGGGAGGGCCTTGATGAGCAGTTCTTC.

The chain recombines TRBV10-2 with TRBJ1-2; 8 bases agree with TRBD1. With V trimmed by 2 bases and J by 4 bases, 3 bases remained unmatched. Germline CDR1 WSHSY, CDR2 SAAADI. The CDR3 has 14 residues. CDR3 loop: CASSETGGTYGYTF. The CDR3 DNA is TGCGCCAGCAGTGAGACAGGGGGAACCTATGGCTACACCTTC.

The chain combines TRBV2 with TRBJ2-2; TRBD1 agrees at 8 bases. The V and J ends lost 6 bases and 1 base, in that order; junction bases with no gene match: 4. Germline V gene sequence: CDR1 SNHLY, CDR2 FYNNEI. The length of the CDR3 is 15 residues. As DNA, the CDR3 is TGTGCCAGCAGGGCCGGGACAGGGAACACCGGGGAGCTGTTTTTT. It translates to CASRAGTGNTGELFF.

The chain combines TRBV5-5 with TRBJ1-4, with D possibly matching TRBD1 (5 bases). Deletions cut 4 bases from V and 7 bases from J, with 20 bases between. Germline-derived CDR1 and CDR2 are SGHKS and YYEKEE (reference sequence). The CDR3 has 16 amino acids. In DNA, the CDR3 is TGTGCCAGCAGCCCTCTGTCCCTCCAAGGGGCTGAAAAACTGTTTTTT. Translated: CASSPLSLQGAEKLFF.

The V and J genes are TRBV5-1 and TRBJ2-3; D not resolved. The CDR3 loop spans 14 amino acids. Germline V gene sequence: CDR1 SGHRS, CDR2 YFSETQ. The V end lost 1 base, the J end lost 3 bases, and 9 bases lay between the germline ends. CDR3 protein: CASSLLIATDTQYF. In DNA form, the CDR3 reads TGCGCCAGCAGCTTGCTAATAGCTACAGATACGCAGTATTTT.

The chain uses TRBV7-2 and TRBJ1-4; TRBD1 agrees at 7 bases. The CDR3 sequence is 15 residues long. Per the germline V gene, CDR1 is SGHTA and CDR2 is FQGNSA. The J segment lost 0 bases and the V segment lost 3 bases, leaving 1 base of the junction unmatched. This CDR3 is CASSFQGATNEKLFF. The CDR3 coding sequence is TGTGCCAGCAGCTTCCAGGGGGCAACTAATGAAAAACTGTTTTTT.

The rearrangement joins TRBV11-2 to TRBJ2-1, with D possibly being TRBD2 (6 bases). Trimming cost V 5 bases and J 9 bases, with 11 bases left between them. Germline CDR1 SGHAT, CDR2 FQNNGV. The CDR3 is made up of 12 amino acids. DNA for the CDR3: TGTGCCAGCAGCCGGGAGTTCGGTGAGCAGTTCTTC. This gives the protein CASSREFGEQFF.

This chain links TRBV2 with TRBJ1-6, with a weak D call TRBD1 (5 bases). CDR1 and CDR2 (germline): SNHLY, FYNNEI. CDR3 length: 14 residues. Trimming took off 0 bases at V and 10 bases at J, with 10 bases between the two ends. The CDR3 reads CASSEARVNSPLHF. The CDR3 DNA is TGTGCCAGCAGTGAAGCCAGGGTGAACTCACCCCTCCACTTT.

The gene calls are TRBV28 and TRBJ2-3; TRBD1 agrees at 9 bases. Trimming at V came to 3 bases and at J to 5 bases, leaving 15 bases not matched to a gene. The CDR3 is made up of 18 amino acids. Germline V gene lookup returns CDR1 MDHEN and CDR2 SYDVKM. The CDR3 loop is CASSLVYNPGQGRDTQYF. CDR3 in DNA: TGTGCCAGCAGTTTGGTATACAATCCGGGACAGGGTAGAGATACGCAGTATTTT.

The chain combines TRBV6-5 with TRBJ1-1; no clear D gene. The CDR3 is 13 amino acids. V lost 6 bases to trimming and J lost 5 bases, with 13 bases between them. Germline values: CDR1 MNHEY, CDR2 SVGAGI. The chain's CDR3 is CASSRVRETEAFF. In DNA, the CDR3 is TGTGCCAGCAGCCGGGTTAGGGAGACTGAAGCTTTCTTT.